This is a list of T cell receptor beta chains from one sample in a study of blood T cell repertoires in COVID-19. The repertoire was sequenced with immunoSEQ multiplex PCR; TCRdb's copy has only in-frame clones and lacks some. The table lists 30,000 to 35,000 clones, 85% of them singletons. The source material was peripheral blood. Receptors were obtained from a human donor with acute or convalescent COVID-19. The donor label of this sample is uncertain. CDR3s include the opening cysteine and the closing phenylalanine or tryptophan. The order of the fields is V gene, J gene, CDR3 length, D gene, clone size, CDR3 DNA, CDR3 protein. D genes are given only for firm matches. The listing skips clone size in some rows; elsewhere it reads once, few, many or a size class.

>TRBV15|TRBJ1-2|15|-|-
TGTGCCACCAGCAGAGAGGATAGCATAATCTATGGCTACACCTTC
CATSREDSIIYGYTF
>TRBV2|TRBJ1-2|13|TRBD1|-
TGTGCCAGTGATCCGGGACAGAACTATGGCTACACCTTC
CASDPGQNYGYTF
>TRBV15|TRBJ1-4|15|-|-
TGTGCCACCAGCAGAGATTCAGGGAGGAATGAAAAACTGTTTTTT
CATSRDSGRNEKLFF
>TRBV9|TRBJ1-2|15|TRBD1|-
TGTGCCAGCAGCGTAGCGAACCCGGGACAGGGACATTTGACCTTC
CASSVANPGQGHLTF
>TRBV12-3/TRBV12-4|TRBJ1-1|12|-|once
TGTGCCAGCAGTTTTGGAGGCACTGAAGCTTTCTTT
CASSFGGTEAFF
>TRBV7-3|TRBJ1-1|13|-|-
TGTGCCAGCAGCCTCTCCCAGGGAACTGAAGCTTTCTTT
CASSLSQGTEAFF
>TRBV27|TRBJ2-2|18|TRBD1|-
TGTGCCAGCAGTCCCTTATTCCGGACAGGTCCCTACACCGGGGAGCTGTTTTTT
CASSPLFRTGPYTGELFF
>TRBV9|TRBJ1-4|14|-|-
TGTGCCAGCAGCGAGGCTCCGTTTAGCGAAAAACTGTTTTTT
CASSEAPFSEKLFF
>TRBV20-1|TRBJ1-1|17|TRBD1|once
TGCAGTGCTAGTCCACTGGGACAGGGGTTTTATCGTCGAGAAGCTTTCTTT
CSASPLGQGFYRREAFF
>TRBV7-3|TRBJ1-2|14|TRBD1|-
TGTGCCAGCAGCCGCGGGACAGGCCCCTATGGCTACACCTTC
CASSRGTGPYGYTF
>TRBV2|TRBJ2-3|14|TRBD2|-
TGTGCCAGCAGGACTAGCGGGGGGGCAGATACGCAGTATTTT
CASRTSGGADTQYF
>TRBV2|TRBJ2-2|13|TRBD2|-
TGTGCCAGTAGACTAGCAGACACCGGGGAGCTGTTTTTT
CASRLADTGELFF
>TRBV6-2/TRBV6-3|TRBJ1-2|13|-|-
TGTGCCAGCAGTTACGAGACACCGTATGGCTACACCTTC
CASSYETPYGYTF
>TRBV28|TRBJ1-4|14|TRBD1|-
TGTGCCAGCAGTGATCGGGACAGTAATGAAAAACTGTTTTTT
CASSDRDSNEKLFF
>TRBV30|TRBJ2-5|14|TRBD1|once
TGTGCCTGGAAAGTCGTAGGGGGCGGGGAGACCCAGTACTTC
CAWKVVGGGETQYF
>TRBV5-1|TRBJ1-2|15|-|-
TGCGCCAGCAGCTTGGTTGTTGGGGGCGGCTATGGCTACACCTTC
CASSLVVGGGYGYTF
>TRBV6-5|TRBJ1-5|15|TRBD1|-
TGTGCCAGCAGTTACTCACAGGGGGCTTATCAGCCCCAGCATTTT
CASSYSQGAYQPQHF
>TRBV18|TRBJ2-7|12|-|-
TGTGCCAGCGGGCCATCTGGATACGAGCAGTACTTC
CASGPSGYEQYF
>TRBV2|TRBJ1-3|13|-|-
TGTGCCAGCATTGGCAACTCTGGAAACACCATATATTTT
CASIGNSGNTIYF
>TRBV5-8|TRBJ1-1|15|TRBD1|-
TGTGCCAGCAGCTTGGCCGAACAGGGGGTTCCTGAAGCTTTCTTT
CASSLAEQGVPEAFF
>TRBV12-3/TRBV12-4|TRBJ2-7|12|TRBD2|-
TGTGCCAGCAGGGCCGGACTAGCGGTTCTGGACTTC
CASRAGLAVLDF
>TRBV12-3/TRBV12-4|TRBJ1-5|13|-|-
TGTGCCAGCAGCCGCCAGGGGAATCAGCCCCAGCATTTT
CASSRQGNQPQHF
>TRBV3-1/TRBV3-2|TRBJ1-2|16|TRBD1|-
TGTGCCAGCAGCCCCTCAGGGACAGGGGTAGGCTATGGCTACACCTTC
CASSPSGTGVGYGYTF
>TRBV19|TRBJ1-3|14|TRBD1|-
TGTGCCAGTATCCGGGACAGGGGTGGAAACACCATATATTTT
CASIRDRGGNTIYF
>TRBV3-1/TRBV3-2|TRBJ1-6|15|-|-
TGTGCCAGCAGCCAGGATAGGTGGGGCAATTCACCCCTCCACTTT
CASSQDRWGNSPLHF
>TRBV30|TRBJ1-2|11|TRBD1|-
TGTGCCTCCCGGGACAGACATGGCTACACCTTC
CASRDRHGYTF
>TRBV9|TRBJ1-1|14|-|once
TGTGCCAGCAGCGTAGGCGGGGACGGCACTGAAGCTTTCTTT
CASSVGGDGTEAFF
>TRBV2|TRBJ1-1|11|-|-
TGTGCCAGCAGTGGCAGGGTCGCGGCTTTCTTT
CASSGRVAAFF
>TRBV7-6|TRBJ2-2|14|-|-
TGTGCCAGCAGCTTTGGGACAACAACCGGGGAGCTGTTTTTT
CASSFGTTTGELFF
>TRBV30|TRBJ2-7|14|TRBD1|few
TGTGCCTGGAGTTTGGCAGGGGGATCCTACGAGCAGTACTTC
CAWSLAGGSYEQYF
>TRBV6-6|TRBJ1-6|16|TRBD1|-
TGTGCCAGCAGTTACCCGGGACAGGGGAGTAATTCACCCCTCCACTTT
CASSYPGQGSNSPLHF
>TRBV12-3/TRBV12-4|TRBJ1-1|13|-|once
TGTGCCAGCATTCGGACGGGGGGCACTGAAGCTTTCTTT
CASIRTGGTEAFF